Listed below are T cell receptor beta chains from one sample, sequenced in a study of Ad26.COV2.S vaccination and SARS-CoV-2 variants. Some clones are missing from TCRdb's copy, which holds only in-frame ones; the method was immunoSEQ multiplex PCR. Of roughly 350,000 clones in the sample, about 86% were seen once. The sequencing here drew on peripheral blood, taken in a trial of Ad26.COV2.S vaccine versus placebo. These receptors were obtained from a person between 18 and 65 years old who received the Ad26.COV2.S COVID-19 vaccine or a placebo. Each CDR3 is given with its conserved first and last residue. D genes are given only for firm matches. Not every row has a clone size; where given, it reads once, few, many or a size class.

D	size	V	J	DNA	CDR3
NA	few	TRBV12-3/TRBV12-4	TRBJ1-2	TGTGCCAGCAGTTTATTGGACAACTATGGCTACACCTTC	CASSLLDNYGYTF
NA	NA	TRBV18	TRBJ2-5	TGTGCCAGCTCACAACAGGTACAAGAGACCCAGTACTTC	CASSQQVQETQYF
TRBD1	NA	TRBV11-1	TRBJ1-6	TGTGCCAGCAGCTTCGGCCCGGGACAGGGGGGGACACCCCTCCACTTT	CASSFGPGQGGTPLHF
NA	NA	TRBV2	TRBJ2-2	TGTGCCAGCAGTAGACGGACGAGAACCGGGGAGCTGTTTTTT	CASSRRTRTGELFF
NA	NA	TRBV7-2	TRBJ1-5	TGTGCCAGCAGCCGCATGCGGCTAGAGCCCCAGCATTTT	CASSRMRLEPQHF
NA	NA	TRBV5-6	TRBJ2-7	TGTGCCAGCAGCTCGTCGCTGTACGAGCAGTACTTC	CASSSSLYEQYF
NA	NA	TRBV20-1	TRBJ1-5	TGCAGTGCTAGAGACAATCAGCCCCAGCATTTT	CSARDNQPQHF
TRBD1	once	TRBV27	TRBJ2-5	TGTGCCAGCAGTCAGGGGACAGGGGGGGTAGAGACCCAGTACTTC	CASSQGTGGVETQYF
NA	NA	TRBV5-6	TRBJ2-1	TGTGCCAGCAGCTTTACTTACAATGAGCAGTTCTTC	CASSFTYNEQFF
TRBD1	NA	TRBV18	TRBJ2-5	TGTGCCAGCTCATCCCAGGGGACAGGAGAGACCCAGTACTTC	CASSSQGTGETQYF
TRBD1	NA	TRBV5-1	TRBJ2-1	TGCGCCAGCAGCCTCCAGGGGACAGAGTACAATGAGCAGTTCTTC	CASSLQGTEYNEQFF
NA	NA	TRBV6-5	TRBJ2-3	TGTGCCAGCAGTTCGGGCGAGACGCAGTATTTT	CASSSGETQYF
NA	NA	TRBV4-1	TRBJ2-7	TGCGCCAGCAGCCAGCTAGGACGGGAGCAGTACTTC	CASSQLGREQYF
TRBD2	few	TRBV30	TRBJ2-7	TGTGCCTGGAGTATTGCGGGAGTCCACGAGCAGTACTTC	CAWSIAGVHEQYF
NA	NA	TRBV5-5	TRBJ1-1	TGTGCCAGCACTCCGCTTCCGGAGAACACTGAAGCTTTCTTT	CASTPLPENTEAFF
NA	NA	TRBV2	TRBJ1-4	TGTGCCAGCACTTCGACAGTTAATGAAAAACTGTTTTTT	CASTSTVNEKLFF
NA	NA	TRBV4-3	TRBJ2-1	TGCGCCAGCAGCCAAGATAGGGCAGTTTACAATGAGCAGTTCTTC	CASSQDRAVYNEQFF
NA	NA	TRBV11-1	TRBJ1-2	TGTGCCAGCAGCTTAGATCCAGGCTATGGCTACACCTTC	CASSLDPGYGYTF
NA	NA	TRBV5-6	TRBJ1-3	TGTGCCAGCAGCTTGGGGGCAGCCTCTGGAAACACCATATATTTT	CASSLGAASGNTIYF
NA	NA	TRBV28	TRBJ1-4	TGTGCCAGCACCGAATTCCAGGGGAGGCGGGATGAAAAACTGTTTTTT	CASTEFQGRRDEKLFF
TRBD1	NA	TRBV29-1	TRBJ1-4	TGCAGCGTTTCCCGGGGACAGGGAGAAAAACTGTTTTTT	CSVSRGQGEKLFF
TRBD1	NA	TRBV6-5	TRBJ2-7	TGTGCCAGCAGTTCCGGGACAGGGGCGCGGGAGCAGTACTTC	CASSSGTGAREQYF
NA	NA	TRBV7-2	TRBJ2-5	TGTGCCAGCAGCCGGGGGCGGGGGCCCCAAGAGACCCAGTACTTC	CASSRGRGPQETQYF
NA	NA	TRBV6-5	TRBJ1-6	TGTGCCAGCAGTTCCCCGTTAGGGTCACCCCTCCACTTT	CASSSPLGSPLHF
NA	NA	TRBV11-2	TRBJ2-7	TGTGCCAGCAGCAAGGGCGCGGGTGGACCCTACGAGCAGTACTTC	CASSKGAGGPYEQYF
NA	many	TRBV9	TRBJ1-1	TGTGCCAGCAGCCCAAGAGAGCGCCCCGATGGGCACACTGAAGCTTTCTTT	CASSPRERPDGHTEAFF
NA	NA	TRBV6-5	TRBJ2-2	TGTGCCAGCAGTTACACGTTCCTCGGGGGAACCGGGGAGCTGTTTTTT	CASSYTFLGGTGELFF
TRBD2	NA	TRBV27	TRBJ2-1	TGTGCCACCGGACTAGCGCGCTACAATGAGCAGTTCTTC	CATGLARYNEQFF
NA	NA	TRBV7-8	TRBJ2-3	TGTGCCAGCAGCTTAGTGGGGAGTCCTTTCACAGATACGCAGTATTTT	CASSLVGSPFTDTQYF
TRBD1	NA	TRBV4-2	TRBJ2-7	TGTGCCAGCAGCCAAGATTCGGGCAGGGGGTCGTACGAGCAGTACTTC	CASSQDSGRGSYEQYF
NA	once	TRBV25-1	TRBJ1-2	TGTGCCAGTGAACCAATAGACTACGGGGGCTACACCTTC	CASEPIDYGGYTF
NA	NA	TRBV27	TRBJ2-7	TGTGCCACTTCGACAGGTCCCTACGAGCAGTACTTC	CATSTGPYEQYF
NA	NA	TRBV28	TRBJ1-6	TGTGCCAGCACGTCGGGGAATTCACCCCTCCACTTT	CASTSGNSPLHF
NA	NA	TRBV7-2	TRBJ2-3	TGTGCCAGCAGCCGACAACTCACAGATACGCAGTATTTT	CASSRQLTDTQYF
NA	NA	TRBV11-2	TRBJ2-5	TGTGCCAGCAGTTTAGGGTCCCTCGGGGGTGAGACCCAGTACTTC	CASSLGSLGGETQYF
NA	NA	TRBV10-1	TRBJ1-2	TGCGCCAGCAGACTCAGGATCTTCTATGGCTACACCTTC	CASRLRIFYGYTF
NA	NA	TRBV19	TRBJ2-4	TGTGCCAGTAGTATAGCTGCAGAAAACATTCAGTACTTC	CASSIAAENIQYF
TRBD1	NA	TRBV6-2/TRBV6-3	TRBJ1-1	TGTGCCAGCAGTTTCAGGACAGGCTTCTTGAACACTGAAGCTTTCTTT	CASSFRTGFLNTEAFF
TRBD1	NA	TRBV7-9	TRBJ1-3	TGTGCCAGCAGCTTGGGACAGGGCTCTGGAAACACCATATATTTT	CASSLGQGSGNTIYF
NA	NA	TRBV7-8	TRBJ2-3	TGTGCCAGCAGCGCCATCGCGGGACCCTCAGATACGCAGTATTTT	CASSAIAGPSDTQYF
NA	NA	TRBV27	TRBJ2-7	TGTGCCAGCAGTTTAGGAGGGGACCTCTACGAGCAGTACTTC	CASSLGGDLYEQYF
NA	NA	TRBV18	TRBJ1-5	TGTGCCAGCTCACCAGCACAGGCCCACCGGGAGCCCCAGCATTTT	CASSPAQAHREPQHF
NA	once	TRBV24-1	TRBJ2-7	TGTGTCCGGGGGACGGTGGACGAGCAGTACTTC	CVRGTVDEQYF
NA	NA	TRBV29-1	TRBJ2-5	TGCAGCGTTGAAAGGAGCAGGGGCCAAGAGACCCAGTACTTC	CSVERSRGQETQYF
NA	NA	TRBV7-2	TRBJ2-3	TGTGCCAGCAGCCCCCTACCCCTGAGTACGCAGTATTTT	CASSPLPLSTQYF
NA	NA	TRBV19	TRBJ1-1	TGTGCCAGTAGTCAAACCGGGATCCTGGGAGCTTTCTTT	CASSQTGILGAFF
TRBD2	NA	TRBV11-2	TRBJ2-1	TGTGCCAGCAGCTTGTGGACTAGTATAGATGAGCAGTTCTTC	CASSLWTSIDEQFF
NA	NA	TRBV7-2	TRBJ1-1	TGTGCCAGCAGCTATTGGGGCTTGAACACTGAAGCTTTCTTT	CASSYWGLNTEAFF
NA	NA	TRBV28	TRBJ2-1	TGTGCCAGCAGCCTCGAGGGCACCTACAATGAGCAGTTCTTC	CASSLEGTYNEQFF
TRBD1	NA	TRBV6-2/TRBV6-3	TRBJ2-5	TGTGCCAGCAGCCAAGGGACAGGGGGCCAAGAGACCCAGTACTTC	CASSQGTGGQETQYF
TRBD2	NA	TRBV28	TRBJ2-5	TGTGCCAGCAGTTTGTCCTGGAGCGGGAGGTTCCAAGAGACCCAGTACTTC	CASSLSWSGRFQETQYF
NA	few	TRBV9	TRBJ1-1	TGTGCCAGCAGCGTAGTGGGATCTTTTGAAGCTTTCTTT	CASSVVGSFEAFF
TRBD1	NA	TRBV7-2	TRBJ1-1	TGTGCCAGCAGCCTACAGGGGCTGAACACTGAAGCTTTCTTT	CASSLQGLNTEAFF
TRBD1	few	TRBV28	TRBJ1-5	TGTGCCGGTAGGACAGGGGGACTGTATAGCAATCAGCCCCAGCATTTT	CAGRTGGLYSNQPQHF
NA	NA	TRBV24-1	TRBJ2-5	TGTGCCACTTCCGGAAGGGAGAGGGAGACCCAGTACTTC	CATSGRERETQYF